This TCR beta chain was observed in a study of CD8+ T cells in alopecia areata. Looked up from germline, CDR1 is SEHNR and CDR2 is FQNEAQ (reference sequence). After removal of 4 bases from V and 5 bases from J, the junction contained 9 bases not matched to a gene. The CDR3 contains 17 residues. Stated treatment: oral pan-JAK inhibitor, 5-10 mg twice daily. The authors extracted RNA and reverse transcribed it into cDNA as the sequencing template. TCRdb's copy holds only in-frame clones and misses some; the assay was immunoSEQ multiplex PCR. This sample carries approximately 140,000 clones, about four fifths of them seen once, and the ten largest clones take around 25%.

This specimen consisted of CD8+ T cells sorted from blood, obtained at week 4, from a patient treated with tofacitinib. This sequence joins TRBV7-9 and TRBJ2-1, with 12 bases fitting TRBD2. This sequence was found in a human donor with alopecia areata. DNA of the CDR3: TGTGCCAGCAGCTCAAACCGGAGACTAGCGGGGGACAATGAGCAGTTCTTC. This sequence encodes CASSSNRRLAGDNEQFF. Together with reference TRBV7-9 and TRBJ2-1, the CDR3 gives the full variable domain: DTGVSQNPRHKITKRGQNVTFRCDPISEHNRLYWYRQTLGQGPEFLTYFQNEAQLEKSRLLSDRFSAERPKGSFSTLEIQRTEQGDSAMYLCASSSNRRLAGDNEQFFGPGTRLTVL.